This T cell receptor beta chain was recovered during a study of T cell responses to AZD1222 COVID-19 vaccine. TCRdb keeps only in-frame clones here, not all; method: immunoSEQ multiplex PCR. The sample lists about 140,000 clones, around 92% occurring once. J lost 0 bases, V lost 4 bases, and 2 bases had no gene match. The CDR3 spans 14 residues. Germline-derived CDR1 and CDR2 are LGHNA and YNFKEQ. The starting material was peripheral blood, obtained on day 0 of AZD1222 vaccination. The V gene is TRBV4-2, the J gene TRBJ2-7; 8 nucleotides agree with TRBD1. This receptor was taken from an adult in good health. In DNA form, the CDR3 reads TGTGCCAGCAGCCCCGACAGGGGCTCCTACGAGCAGTACTTC. Translating it yields CASSPDRGSYEQYF.